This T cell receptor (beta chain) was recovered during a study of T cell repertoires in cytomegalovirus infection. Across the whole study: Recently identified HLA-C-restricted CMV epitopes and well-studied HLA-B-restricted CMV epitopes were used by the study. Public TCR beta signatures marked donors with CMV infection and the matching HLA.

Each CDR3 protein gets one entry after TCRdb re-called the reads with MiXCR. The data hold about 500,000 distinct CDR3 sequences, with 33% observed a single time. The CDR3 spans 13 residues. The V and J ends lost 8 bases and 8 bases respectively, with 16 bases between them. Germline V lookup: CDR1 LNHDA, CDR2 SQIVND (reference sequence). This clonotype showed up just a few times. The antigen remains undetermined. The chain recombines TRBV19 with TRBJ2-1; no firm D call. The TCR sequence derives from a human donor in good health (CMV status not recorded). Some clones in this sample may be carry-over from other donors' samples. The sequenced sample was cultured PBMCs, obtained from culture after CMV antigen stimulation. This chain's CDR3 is CASSVGRLDEQFF. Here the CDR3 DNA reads TGTGCCAGTTCGGTGGGTCGACTGGATGAGCAGTTCTTC. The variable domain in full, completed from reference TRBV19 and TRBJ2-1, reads DGGITQSPKYLFRKEGQNVTLSCEQNLNHDAMYWYRQDPGQGLRLIYYSQIVNDFQKGDIAEGYSVSREKKESFPLTVTSAQKNPTAFYLCASSVGRLDEQFFGPGTRLTVL.